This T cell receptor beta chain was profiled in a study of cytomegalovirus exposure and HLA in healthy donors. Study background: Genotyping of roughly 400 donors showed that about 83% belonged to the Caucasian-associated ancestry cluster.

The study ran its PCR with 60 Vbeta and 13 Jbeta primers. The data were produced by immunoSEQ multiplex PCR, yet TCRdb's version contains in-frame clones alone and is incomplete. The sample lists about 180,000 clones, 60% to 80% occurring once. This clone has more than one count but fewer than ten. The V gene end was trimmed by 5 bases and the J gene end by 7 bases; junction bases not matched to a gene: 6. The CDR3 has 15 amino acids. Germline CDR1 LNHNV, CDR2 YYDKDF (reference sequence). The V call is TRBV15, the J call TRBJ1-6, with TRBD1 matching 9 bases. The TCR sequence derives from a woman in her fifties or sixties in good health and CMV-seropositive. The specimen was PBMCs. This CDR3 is CATSDRGTLNSPLHF. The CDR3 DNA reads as TGTGCCACCAGCGACAGGGGGACCCTAAATTCACCCCTCCACTTT.